Listed here are 5 T cell receptor beta chains from one sample, sequenced in a study of blood T cells in healthy people across ages. Primers used in a second PCR of roughly 6 to 11 cycles were a sample-barcoded 5' primer and a J-beta primer mix. TCRdb redid the calling of the 5' RACE reads with MiXCR, one entry per CDR3 protein. The table lists under 800,000 distinct CDR3 sequences, roughly two fifths of them singletons. Sequenced sample: blood. The source of these receptors is an older woman in good health.

The chain carries TRBV2 and TRBJ1-1; 11 bases fit TRBD1. The V gene's germline CDR1 is SNHLY and CDR2 FYNNEI. V shed 10 bases, J shed 4 bases, and the junction held 5 bases outside the gene matches. This CDR3 has 13 amino acids. CDR3 in amino acids: CATIGTGGTEAFF. In DNA, the CDR3 is TGTGCCACGATTGGGACAGGGGGCACTGAAGCTTTCTTT.

The chain recombines TRBV4-2 with TRBJ2-1; 8 bases match TRBD1. CDR1 LGHNA and CDR2 YNFKEQ come from the germline V gene. After removal of 4 bases from V and 2 bases from J, the junction contained 7 bases not matched to a gene. The CDR3 spans 16 residues. This chain's CDR3 is CASSPERQGPYNEQFF. The CDR3 DNA reads as TGTGCCAGCAGCCCAGAGAGACAGGGGCCCTACAATGAGCAGTTCTTC.

Comments on this clonotype: Since a much larger clone is just one base distant, this may be a read error. This chain connects TRBV11-2 to TRBJ2-3, with D uncertain. Per the germline V gene, CDR1 is SGHAT and CDR2 is FQNNGV. This CDR3 region has 15 residues. CDR3 sequence (DNA): TGTACCAGCAGCTTAGACGGTGGGGTCACAGATACGCAGTATTTT. It translates to CTSSLDGGVTDTQYF.

The chain links TRBV11-2 to TRBJ2-1, with D possibly TRBD2 on 5 matching bases. The V and J ends lost 9 bases and 7 bases respectively, with 16 bases between them. The CDR3 consists of 13 residues. CDR1 SGHAT and CDR2 FQNNGV come from the germline V gene. For the CDR3, the DNA is TGTGCCAGTGAACTAGGGAGTTCAAATGAGCAGTTCTTC. It translates to CASELGSSNEQFF.

This clonotype came up a few times. The gene calls are TRBV21-1 and TRBJ1-1. TRBV21-1 is annotated as a pseudogene. The CDR3 runs 11 residues. CDR3 sequence reads: CASSPEGEAFF. CDR3 sequence (DNA): TGTGCCAGCAGCCCCGAAGGGGAAGCTTTCTTT.